This TCR beta chain stems from a study of T cell repertoires in cytomegalovirus infection. As for the study in general: An indication of both CMV infection and matching HLA type came from public TCR beta signatures. Whole-study results and caveats: Predominance within the ex vivo response was attributable to HLA-C-restricted CMV-specific TCR beta clonotypes.

This CDR3 contains 15 residues. V was pared by 3 bases and J by 9 bases, with 18 bases between. Germline lookup yields CDR1 MNHEY and CDR2 SMNVEV (reference sequence). A remark on this clonotype: The antigen is not known.

A single record per CDR3 protein comes from TCRdb applying MiXCR to the reads. The data show about 460,000 distinct CDR3 sequences, with around 11% seen just once and roughly 10% held by the top ten. Sequencing was performed on PBMCs. The TCR comes from a human donor in good health (CMV status not recorded). Some clones in this sample may be carry-over from other donors' samples. J is TRBJ2-1 and V is TRBV27, with TRBD2 as a possible D gene (7 bases). The DNA of the CDR3 is TGTGCCAGCAGTTTTGAGCGGGACACGGAGGGTGAGCAGTTCTTC. Its translation: CASSFERDTEGEQFF.